Presented here are 27 T cell receptor beta chains from one specimen sequenced in a study of cytomegalovirus exposure and HLA in healthy donors (dated by TCRdb to the late 2010s). Libraries were built with the immunoSEQ multiplex PCR assay. The multiplex PCR relied on a mix of 60 forward primers for TCR Vbeta segments and 13 reverse primers for TCR Jbeta segments. TCRdb mirrors the immuneACCESS table, restricted to in-frame sequences. Some clones are absent from its copies; in checked studies, under half trace to an unresolved V gene, and the reason for the others is unknown. The sample contains approximately 110,000 clones, less than 80% of them found a single time. Clones ranked in the top ten supply approximately 3.8% of the sample. The specimen was PBMCs. The receptors shown here come from a man under 40 in good health and CMV-seropositive.

The J gene is TRBJ1-4, the V gene TRBV5-1; 9 bases line up with TRBD1. The V segment lost 4 bases and the J segment 7 bases; nucleotides outside the gene matches: 8. CDR1 is SGHRS and CDR2 is YFSETQ in the germline V gene. The CDR3 spans 15 residues. The CDR3 here is CASSPAGTGREKLFF. As DNA, the CDR3 is TGCGCCAGCAGCCCCGCGGGGACAGGGCGTGAAAAACTGTTTTTT.

The gene calls are TRBV14 and TRBJ1-2; 10 nucleotides line up with TRBD1. This CDR3 is built from 14 residues. In germline, CDR1 is SGHDN, CDR2 FVKESK. The ends lost 4 bases at V and 10 bases at J; junction bases unmatched: 9. The CDR3 nucleotides are TGTGCCAGCAGCCCCCTGGGACAGGGGTTGACCTACACCTTC. This translates into CASSPLGQGLTYTF.

This clone was detected once. The V call is TRBV19, the J call TRBJ1-1; 10 nucleotides line up with TRBD1. The CDR3 totals 13 residues. The germline V gene encodes CDR1 LNHDA and CDR2 SQIVND (reference sequence). Unmatched junction bases numbered 10, after V lost 10 bases and J lost 8 bases. The CDR3 sequence is CATYAGGQGEAFF. For the CDR3, the DNA is TGTGCCACTTACGCCGGGGGACAGGGGGAAGCTTTCTTT.

The chain is built from TRBV2 and TRBJ2-7; perhaps TRBD2 as D (6 bases). The CDR3 covers 11 residues. The germline V gene has CDR1 SNHLY and CDR2 FYNNEI. CDR3 region: CNRRAAYEQYF. The CDR3 region has the DNA TGTAACAGGAGGGCGGCCTACGAGCAGTACTTC.

This chain links TRBV5-1 with TRBJ1-6; 7 bases map to TRBD1. Looked up from germline, CDR1 is SGHRS and CDR2 is YFSETQ. The CDR3 sequence is 16 residues long. The trim removed 0 bases at V and 6 bases at J, leaving 6 bases unmatched. DNA for the CDR3: TGCGCCAGCAGCTTGGAGCTCAGGGACAGTAATTCACCCCTCCACTTT. This gives the protein CASSLELRDSNSPLHF.

This clone was picked up one time. The chain recombines TRBV15 with TRBJ1-2, with a tentative D call TRBD1 (5 bases). There are 14 residues in the CDR3. The germline V gene has CDR1 LNHNV and CDR2 YYDKDF (reference sequence). Trimming removed 4 bases from V and 4 bases from J, with 13 bases in between. Written as DNA, the CDR3 is TGTGCCACCAGCACTGTTGACAGTCCCTATGGCTACACCTTC. Protein product: CATSTVDSPYGYTF.

This clone was observed many times. Other nucleotide sequences in the sample specify the same CDR3. The chain combines TRBV6-1 with TRBJ1-2; tentatively, D is TRBD1 (5 bases). Trimming stripped 0 bases from V and 4 bases from J, with 9 bases between. This CDR3 contains 14 residues. Germline assignment: CDR1 MNHNS and CDR2 SASEGT. The CDR3 DNA follows: TGTGCCAGCAGTGAAGCGCGGGGGAGCTATGGCTACACCTTC. The encoded protein is CASSEARGSYGYTF.

The chain carries TRBV18 and TRBJ2-1; 8 positions agree with TRBD1. The junction had 11 bases not matched to a gene; V was cut back by 6 bases and J by 7 bases. There are 15 residues in the CDR3. Germline-derived CDR1 and CDR2 are KGHSH and LQKENI. The DNA for the CDR3 is TGTGCCAGCTCCGGAGGACAGGGCAATCTGAATGAGCAGTTCTTC. It is translated as CASSGGQGNLNEQFF.

The chain recombines TRBV2 with TRBJ2-5, with 11 bases lining up with TRBD1. The germline V gene encodes CDR1 SNHLY and CDR2 FYNNEI. The CDR3 covers 15 residues. Unmatched junction bases numbered 3, after V lost 3 bases and J lost 3 bases. This CDR3 reads CASSEGTGGEETQYF. The DNA for the CDR3 is TGTGCCAGCAGTGAGGGGACAGGGGGAGAAGAGACCCAGTACTTC.

This clone was observed a few times. The chain employs TRBV6-1 and TRBJ1-2; D unclear. V lost 7 bases and J lost 4, with 19 bases in between. Germline loops: CDR1 MNHNS, CDR2 SASEGT. This CDR3 has 15 amino acids. CDR3 nucleotides: TGTGCCAGCACCCTGATCCCGGAGAGCATCTATGGCTACACCTTC. Translation gives CASTLIPESIYGYTF.

The chain employs TRBV6-1 and TRBJ1-6; D is ambiguous. This CDR3 contains 14 residues. Trimming removed 2 bases at V and 0 bases at J, with 2 bases between. Germline-derived CDR1 and CDR2 are MNHNS and SASEGT. CDR3 in amino acids: CASSEYSYNSPLHF. CDR3 coding DNA: TGTGCCAGCAGTGAATACTCCTATAATTCACCCCTCCACTTT.

The V gene is TRBV27, the J gene TRBJ2-7; perhaps TRBD2 as D (6 bases). There are 11 residues in the CDR3. Trimming took 10 bases from V and 4 from J, leaving 11 bases between them. The germline V gene encodes CDR1 MNHEY and CDR2 SMNVEV (reference sequence). The CDR3 reads CATGRGYEQYF. The DNA of the CDR3 is TGTGCCACTGGCCGGGGGTACGAGCAGTACTTC.

This clone has more than one count but fewer than ten. In DNA form, the CDR3 reads TGTGCCAGCAGCCTACTGGACAGACCTTACGAGCAGTACTTC. As protein: CASSLLDRPYEQYF. The rearrangement joins TRBV6-5 to TRBJ2-5; D perhaps matches TRBD1 (6 bases). The DNA end lines up better with TRBJ2-7; the J call may be wrong. CDR1 and CDR2 (germline): MNHEY, SVGAGI. The CDR3 has 14 amino acids.

The rearrangement uses TRBV5-1 and TRBJ1-1; D remains ambiguous. V lost 4 bases to trimming and J lost 1 base, with 5 bases between them. Germline V gene lookup returns CDR1 SGHRS and CDR2 YFSETQ. The CDR3 length is 12 residues. The CDR3 DNA reads TGCGCCAGCAGCAACAAGAACACTGAAGCTTTCTTT. Translating it yields CASSNKNTEAFF.

The chain combines TRBV10-1 with TRBJ1-2; no definite D call. Per the germline V gene, CDR1 is WNHNN and CDR2 is SYGVQD (reference sequence). The V end was cut by 10 bases, the J end by 7 bases, with 19 bases between. This CDR3 comprises 13 residues. CDR3 amino acids: CATRDFRIGGYTF. Written as DNA, the CDR3 is TGCGCCACCCGGGATTTCAGAATCGGTGGCTACACCTTC.

This clone has just a few counts. V gene TRBV19 combines with J gene TRBJ1-5, with D possibly being TRBD1 (6 bases). The CDR3 is 18 residues long. The V end lost 7 bases, the J end lost 0 bases, and 22 bases lay between the germline ends. Germline V gene data show CDR1 as LNHDA and CDR2 as SQIVND (reference sequence). This CDR3 reads CASKRGEWDKISNQPQHF. The CDR3 coding sequence is TGTGCCAGTAAAAGGGGTGAATGGGACAAGATTAGCAATCAGCCCCAGCATTTT.

This clone was seen a few times. The chain links TRBV5-6 to TRBJ2-1; 7 nucleotides align to TRBD2. From germline, CDR1 is SGHDT and CDR2 YYEEEE. There are 15 residues in the CDR3. Losses at the gene ends were 4 bases for V and 7 bases for J; bases not matched to a gene: 11. The CDR3 sequence is CASSLGGLGRNEQFF. CDR3 in DNA: TGTGCCAGCAGCCTCGGGGGGTTAGGGCGGAATGAGCAGTTCTTC.

The chain carries TRBV5-1 and TRBJ2-1; 8 bases map to TRBD2. J was trimmed by 4 bases and V by 4 bases; bases with no gene match: 4. The germline V gene encodes CDR1 SGHRS and CDR2 YFSETQ. The CDR3 has 14 residues. CDR3 sequence: CASSELAAYNEQFF. For the CDR3, the DNA is TGCGCCAGCAGCGAACTAGCGGCTTACAATGAGCAGTTCTTC.

This chain connects TRBV6-6 to TRBJ1-1, with a weak D call TRBD1 (5 bases). The CDR3 length is 15 residues. Germline lookup yields CDR1 MNHNY and CDR2 SVGAGI (reference sequence). Between the trimmed V and J ends, which lost 10 bases and 1 base, there was a span of 19 bases. The CDR3 DNA is TGTGCCACCCAGAGTCGACAGCAGACGAACACTGAAGCTTTCTTT. The encoded protein is CATQSRQQTNTEAFF.

The rearrangement joins TRBV7-6 to TRBJ2-2, with D uncertain. The CDR3 covers 13 residues. Germline V gene data show CDR1 as SGHVS and CDR2 as FNYEAQ. The germline V and J ends were trimmed by 3 bases and 4 bases, with 6 bases remaining between them. The CDR3 nucleotides are TGTGCCAGCAGCTTGCAGGTCACCGGGGAGCTGTTTTTT. This gives the protein CASSLQVTGELFF.

Only one count was recorded for this clone. The rearrangement joins TRBV2 to TRBJ2-1, with D possibly TRBD2 on 6 matching bases. The CDR3 loop spans 12 amino acids. Germline CDR1 and CDR2: SNHLY and FYNNEI. The ends were cut back, 7 bases at V and 8 bases at J, with 12 bases in the middle. The CDR3 DNA reads TGTGCCAGCACGAGGTGGGGGGATGAGCAGTTCTTC. The encoded protein is CASTRWGDEQFF.

The rearrangement links TRBV5-1 to TRBJ2-1, with 7 bases identical to TRBD1. Germline V CDR1 and CDR2: SGHRS, YFSETQ. Unmatched junction bases numbered 4, after V lost 0 bases and J lost 4 bases. This CDR3 has 15 amino acids. The CDR3 here is CASSLAGTAYNEQFF. As DNA, the CDR3 is TGCGCCAGCAGCTTGGCCGGGACAGCTTACAATGAGCAGTTCTTC.

The chain joins TRBV6-4 to TRBJ2-1; D is perhaps TRBD2 (6 bases). CDR1 MRHNA and CDR2 SNTAGT come from the germline V gene. V was trimmed by 6 bases and J by 0 bases, leaving 12 bases between them. This CDR3 is built from 15 residues. This CDR3 is CASSRELSSYNEQFF. The DNA of the CDR3 is TGTGCCAGCAGCCGGGAGTTGAGCTCCTACAATGAGCAGTTCTTC.

This sequence joins TRBV4-1 and TRBJ1-1; TRBD1 is a possible D gene (5 bases). V was trimmed by 1 base and J by 0 bases, leaving 9 bases between them. Per the germline V gene, CDR1 is MGHRA and CDR2 is YSYEKL. The CDR3 length is 15 residues. The CDR3 DNA reads TGCGCCAGCAGCCAAGGCCGGGGGATGAACACTGAAGCTTTCTTT. This codes for CASSQGRGMNTEAFF.

The V gene is TRBV2, the J gene TRBJ2-7; 9 bases line up with TRBD1. With 1 base clipped from V and 7 bases from J, the junction kept 5 bases outside the gene matches. The CDR3 consists of 14 residues. Germline V gene sequence: CDR1 SNHLY, CDR2 FYNNEI. CDR3 in amino acids: CASSEGTGEGEQYF. The CDR3, as DNA: TGTGCCAGCAGTGAAGGGACAGGGGAAGGAGAGCAGTACTTC.

The rearrangement links TRBV6-6 to TRBJ1-2; TRBD1 aligns across 7 bases. The CDR3 is 12 amino acids. Unmatched junction bases numbered 4, after V lost 5 bases and J lost 7 bases. From germline, CDR1 is MNHNY and CDR2 SVGAGI (reference sequence). CDR3 nucleotide sequence: TGTGCCAGCAGTCCCACAGGGGTTGGCTACACCTTC. Translated: CASSPTGVGYTF.

The CDR3 here is CATGLGSEQYF. DNA of the CDR3: TGTGCCACCGGACTAGGTAGCGAGCAGTACTTC. The genes are TRBV2 and TRBJ2-7, with 7 bases aligning to TRBD2. After removal of 10 bases from V and 6 bases from J, the junction contained 6 bases not matched to a gene. Germline loops: CDR1 SNHLY, CDR2 FYNNEI. This CDR3 is 11 amino acids long.